This T cell receptor beta chain was retrieved from a study of blood T cell repertoires in COVID-19. With 2 bases clipped from V and 4 bases from J, the junction kept 4 bases outside the gene matches. CDR3 length: 15 residues. The germline gives CDR1 SGHAT, CDR2 FQNNGV. Some clones are missing from TCRdb's copy, which holds only in-frame ones; the method was immunoSEQ multiplex PCR. The sample records about 130,000 clones, under 85% being singletons. This receptor was obtained from a man aged 25 to 45 who had recovered from COVID-19. Sequencing was done on a sample of PBMCs or T cells enriched from blood (not recorded which). The J gene is TRBJ1-4, the V gene TRBV11-2; 7 bases map to TRBD1. CDR3 in amino acids: CASSLNWDSNEKLFF. Written as DNA, the CDR3 is TGTGCCAGCAGCTTAAATTGGGACAGTAATGAAAAACTGTTTTTT.